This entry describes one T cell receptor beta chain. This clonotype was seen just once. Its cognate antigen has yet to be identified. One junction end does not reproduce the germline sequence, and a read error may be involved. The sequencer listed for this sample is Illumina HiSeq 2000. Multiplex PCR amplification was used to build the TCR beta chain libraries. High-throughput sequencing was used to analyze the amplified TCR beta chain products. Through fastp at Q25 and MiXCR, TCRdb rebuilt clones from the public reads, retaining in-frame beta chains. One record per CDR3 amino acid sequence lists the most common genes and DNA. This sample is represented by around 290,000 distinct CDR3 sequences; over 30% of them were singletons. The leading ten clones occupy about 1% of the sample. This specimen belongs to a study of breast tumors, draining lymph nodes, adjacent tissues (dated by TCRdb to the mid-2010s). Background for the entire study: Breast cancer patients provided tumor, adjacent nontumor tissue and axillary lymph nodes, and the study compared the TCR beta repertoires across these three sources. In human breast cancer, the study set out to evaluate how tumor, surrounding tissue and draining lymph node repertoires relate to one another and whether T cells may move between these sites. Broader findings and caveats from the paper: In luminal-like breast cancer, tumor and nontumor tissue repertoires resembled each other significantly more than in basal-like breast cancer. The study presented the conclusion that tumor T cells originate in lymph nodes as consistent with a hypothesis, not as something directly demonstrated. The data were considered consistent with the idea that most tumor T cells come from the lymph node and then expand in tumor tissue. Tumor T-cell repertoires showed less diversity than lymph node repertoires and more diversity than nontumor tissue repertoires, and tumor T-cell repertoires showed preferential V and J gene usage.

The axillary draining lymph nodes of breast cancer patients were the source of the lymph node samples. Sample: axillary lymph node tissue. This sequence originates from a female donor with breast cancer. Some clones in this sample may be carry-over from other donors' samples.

CDR3 protein: CASSHSSGGSGRRGSTDTQYF. Read as DNA, the sequence is TGTGCCAGCAGTCACTCGAGTGGTGGGAGCGGGAGGCGGGGTAGCACAGATACGCAGTATTTT. The chain uses TRBV6-7 and TRBJ2-3, with 9 junctional bases fitting TRBD2. TRBV6-7 is identified as an open reading frame with a role that is uncertain. The CDR3 holds 21 amino acids from the cysteine to the phenylalanine. This entry keeps only the CDR3 DNA: 63 bases, framed from base 1.